These T cell receptor beta chains were read from a single sample in a study of long-term antiretroviral therapy in people with HIV. Clones were read by immunoSEQ multiplex PCR, and TCRdb kept only the in-frame ones, dropping some. Among over 40,000 clones listed, approximately 94% were seen once. Sequencing was performed on unsorted PBMCs, taken about 9.1 years after starting antiretroviral therapy. These receptors all stem from a man between 25 and 39 years old with HIV. CDR3s include the opening cysteine and the closing phenylalanine or tryptophan. The order of the fields is clone size, D gene, J gene, V gene, CDR3 protein, CDR3 DNA. D genes are given only for firm matches. Some rows mark clone size as missing; the rest say once, few, many or name a class of expanded clone.

.	.	TRBJ2-3	TRBV2	CASSASNRDTQYF	TGTGCCAGCAGTGCGTCCAACAGAGATACGCAGTATTTT
.	TRBD2	TRBJ2-7	TRBV6-5	CASNLAAGGHYEQYF	TGTGCCAGCAATTTGGCGGCGGGGGGGCACTACGAGCAGTACTTC
.	.	TRBJ1-1	TRBV29-1	CSATENTEAFF	TGCAGCGCCACAGAAAACACTGAAGCTTTCTTT
.	.	TRBJ1-4	TRBV7-6	CASSPSVGANEKLFF	TGTGCCAGCAGCCCAAGTGTAGGTGCGAATGAAAAACTGTTTTTT
.	.	TRBJ1-1	TRBV11-2	CASSRQVNTEAFF	TGTGCCAGCAGCAGACAGGTAAACACTGAAGCTTTCTTT
.	TRBD1	TRBJ1-2	TRBV5-1	CASSTGTGGDYGYTF	TGCGCCAGCAGCACCGGGACAGGGGGAGACTATGGCTACACCTTC
.	TRBD1	TRBJ2-7	TRBV27	CASSPWGTGPRSSYEQYF	TGTGCCAGCAGTCCTTGGGGGACAGGGCCTAGGAGCTCCTACGAGCAGTACTTC
.	TRBD1	TRBJ2-2	TRBV6-1	CASSPGQGDTGELFF	TGTGCCAGCAGTCCGGGACAGGGTGACACCGGGGAGCTGTTTTTT
.	.	TRBJ2-3	TRBV28	CASRLGVGSDTQYF	TGTGCCAGCAGGCTAGGGGTGGGGAGCGATACGCAGTATTTT
.	.	TRBJ2-1	TRBV28	CASSNTGASSYNEQFF	TGTGCCAGCAGTAATACGGGGGCGAGCTCCTACAATGAGCAGTTCTTC
.	.	TRBJ2-7	TRBV27	CASRDLTPVYEQYF	TGTGCCAGCAGAGACCTGACCCCAGTATACGAGCAGTACTTC
.	.	TRBJ1-6	TRBV15	CATSRDVSQGSSPLHF	TGTGCCACCAGCAGAGATGTTTCTCAGGGAAGCTCACCCCTCCACTTT
.	.	TRBJ1-2	TRBV18	CASSPGAFDSSYGYTF	TGTGCCAGCTCACCGGGAGCGTTCGACAGCTCATATGGCTACACCTTC
.	TRBD1	TRBJ2-7	TRBV7-3	CASSLTGWSHEQYF	TGTGCCAGCAGCTTGACAGGGTGGTCCCACGAGCAGTACTTC
.	.	TRBJ1-2	TRBV10-3	CATLAANGYTF	TGTGCCACCCTGGCGGCGAATGGCTACACCTTC
.	TRBD2	TRBJ2-5	TRBV9	CASSPLAGGGSETQYF	TGTGCCAGCAGCCCACTAGCGGGGGGAGGATCAGAGACCCAGTACTTC
once	TRBD2	TRBJ2-3	TRBV30	CAWSVPGTSGVADTQYF	TGTGCCTGGAGTGTACCAGGGACTAGCGGGGTCGCAGATACGCAGTATTTT
.	TRBD2	TRBJ2-5	TRBV6-5	CASSYSWGGGQETQYF	TGTGCCAGCAGTTACTCTTGGGGCGGGGGGCAAGAGACCCAGTACTTC
.	.	TRBJ1-2	TRBV6-6	CASSYAGLEGGYTF	TGTGCCAGCAGTTACGCCGGCCTTGAGGGGGGCTACACCTTC
once	TRBD1	TRBJ2-2	TRBV28	CASSSGGRDTGELFF	TGTGCCAGCAGTTCAGGGGGCCGGGACACCGGGGAGCTGTTTTTT
.	.	TRBJ2-3	TRBV6-4	CASSDSGSVTQYF	TGTGCCAGCAGTGACTCGGGCTCAGTTACGCAGTATTTT
.	TRBD1	TRBJ1-1	TRBV28	CASSPAGGLRGTEAFF	TGTGCCAGCAGTCCGGCAGGGGGTCTCAGAGGGACTGAAGCTTTCTTT
once	TRBD1	TRBJ1-2	TRBV7-9	CASSLADRGYYGYTF	TGTGCCAGCAGCTTAGCCGACAGGGGGTACTATGGCTACACCTTC
.	.	TRBJ1-5	TRBV10-3	CAISDVGRSNQPQHF	TGTGCCATCAGTGACGTTGGGCGTAGCAATCAGCCCCAGCATTTT
.	.	TRBJ2-3	TRBV28	CASSFLDLSTDTQYF	TGTGCCAGCAGCTTCTTGGACCTTAGCACAGATACGCAGTATTTT
once	.	TRBJ2-5	TRBV28	CASSLSVGQETQYF	TGTGCCAGCAGTTTATCGGTAGGCCAAGAGACCCAGTACTTC
few	TRBD2	TRBJ2-3	TRBV5-1	CASSLAGGGPPDTQYF	TGCGCCAGCAGCCTCGCGGGCGGGGGGCCCCCAGATACGCAGTATTTT
.	.	TRBJ2-1	TRBV5-4	CASSPGPDEQFF	TGTGCCAGCAGTCCCGGACCCGATGAGCAGTTCTTC
.	.	TRBJ1-4	TRBV7-9	CASSQDVWAEKLFF	TGTGCCAGCAGCCAGGACGTGTGGGCGGAAAAACTGTTTTTT
.	.	TRBJ2-1	TRBV9	CASSVGKGISNEQFF	TGTGCCAGCAGCGTAGGAAAGGGAATAAGCAATGAGCAGTTCTTC
.	.	TRBJ1-4	TRBV6-5	CASRGRTTNEKLFF	TGTGCCTCCCGGGGGCGCACAACTAATGAAAAACTGTTTTTT
once	.	TRBJ2-7	TRBV18	CASSLDYEQYF	TGTGCCAGCTCCCTTGATTACGAGCAGTACTTC
.	.	TRBJ2-7	TRBV27	CASSFLSGREQYF	TGTGCCAGCAGTTTTTTGTCAGGGAGGGAGCAGTACTTC
.	.	TRBJ1-5	TRBV2	CASKKGNQPQHF	TGTGCCAGCAAGAAAGGTAATCAGCCCCAGCATTTT
.	.	TRBJ1-1	TRBV19	CASTLWGNTEAFF	TGTGCCAGTACTTTGTGGGGAAACACTGAAGCTTTCTTT
.	TRBD1	TRBJ2-2	TRBV15	CATSRGRQGRTGELFF	TGTGCCACCAGCAGAGGGAGACAGGGAAGGACCGGGGAGCTGTTTTTT
.	.	TRBJ2-3	TRBV11-3	CASSYNLFPSTDTQYF	TGTGCCAGCAGCTACAACCTCTTCCCCTCCACAGATACGCAGTATTTT
.	TRBD2	TRBJ2-5	TRBV2	CASSGGLAGGKQETQYF	TGTGCCAGCAGTGGTGGACTAGCGGGGGGTAAACAAGAGACCCAGTACTTC
.	.	TRBJ2-7	TRBV4-1	CASSQDRGRVYEQYF	TGCGCCAGCAGCCAAGATCGAGGCAGGGTATACGAGCAGTACTTC
.	.	TRBJ2-6	TRBV4-1	CASSQYRPGANVLTF	TGCGCCAGCAGCCAATATCGTCCGGGGGCCAACGTCCTGACTTTC
.	TRBD1	TRBJ1-5	TRBV2	CASRARQGLNQPQHF	TGTGCCAGCAGAGCGAGACAGGGTCTAAATCAGCCCCAGCATTTT
.	TRBD2	TRBJ2-2	TRBV28	CASRVGGYTGELFF	TGTGCCAGCCGCGTGGGGGGGTACACCGGGGAGCTGTTTTTT